The 24 T cell receptor beta chains below all came from one sample that was sequenced in a study of identical twins. TCRdb reprocessed the 5' RACE reads with MiXCR, giving one entry per CDR3 protein. The sample holds a few hundred thousand distinct CDR3 sequences, less than 20% seen once. Material: naive T cells sorted from blood. The receptors here all came from a man aged 50 to 60 in good health.

This clonotype was seen many times. This sequence joins TRBV7-2 and TRBJ2-7; D is undetermined. CDR3 length: 17 residues. The V end was cut by 4 bases, the J end by 2 bases, with 21 bases between. CDR1 and CDR2 (germline): SGHTA, FQGNSA. CDR3 protein: CASSSQTQRWYPYEQYF. For the CDR3, the DNA is TGTGCCAGCAGCTCCCAGACCCAAAGGTGGTACCCCTACGAGCAGTACTTC.

This chain links TRBV25-1 with TRBJ2-2; weak D call: TRBD2 (7 bases). Germline CDR1 and CDR2: MGHDK and SYGVNS. The CDR3 has 16 residues. V lost 2 bases and J lost 1, with 11 bases in between. The CDR3: CASSERGGENTGELFF. In DNA, the CDR3 is TGTGCCAGCAGTGAAAGGGGGGGGGAGAACACCGGGGAGCTGTTTTTT. Based on the CDR3 plus reference TRBV25-1 and TRBJ2-2, the full variable domain is EADIYQTPRYLVIGTGKKITLECSQTMGHDKMYWYQQDPGMELHLIHYSYGVNSTEKGDLSSESTVSRIRTEHFPLTLESARPSHTSQYLCASSERGGENTGELFFGEGSRLTVL.

This clonotype was counted ten times or more. The chain recombines TRBV20-1 with TRBJ2-5; a possible D gene is TRBD2 (6 bases). Trimming removed 3 bases at V and 4 bases at J, with 21 bases between. Germline-derived CDR1 and CDR2 are DFQATT and SNEGSKA (reference sequence). The CDR3 extends over 16 amino acids. CDR3 sequence: CSASISPGVVGETQYF. In nucleotides, the CDR3 is TGCAGTGCTAGTATCTCCCCGGGGGTAGTTGGAGAGACCCAGTACTTC.

This clonotype was found a few times. The chain recombines TRBV24-1 with TRBJ1-3; D unresolved. The CDR3 has 14 amino acids. Looked up from germline, CDR1 is KGHDR and CDR2 is SFDVKD. Deletions cut 8 bases from V and 0 bases from J, with 10 bases between. This CDR3 reads CATTDWPSGNTIYF. CDR3 nucleotide sequence: TGTGCCACCACCGACTGGCCCTCTGGAAACACCATATATTTT.

At least ten counts were recorded for this clonotype. This chain joins TRBV20-1 and TRBJ2-4; D might be TRBD2 (6 bases). The germline V gene encodes CDR1 DFQATT and CDR2 SNEGSKA (reference sequence). The CDR3 spans 13 residues. Trimming left V 3 bases short and J 3 bases short, with 9 bases between. CDR3 nucleotides: TGCAGTGCTAGTGAGGGAGGCAAAAACATTCAGTACTTC. This codes for CSASEGGKNIQYF.

The rearrangement links TRBV6-2 or TRBV6-3 to TRBJ1-2; D is unclear. Trimming removed 2 bases at V and 4 bases at J, with 8 bases between. CDR3 size: 13 residues. Germline V CDR1 and CDR2: MNHEY, SVGEGT. The chain's CDR3 is CASSYQLPYGYTF. CDR3 in DNA: TGTGCCAGCAGTTACCAACTTCCCTATGGCTACACCTTC.

The V and J genes are TRBV20-1 and TRBJ2-1; 7 positions agree with TRBD2. This CDR3 is built from 17 residues. Germline V gene sequence: CDR1 DFQATT, CDR2 SNEGSKA (reference sequence). J was trimmed by 0 bases and V by 0 bases; bases with no gene match: 8. The CDR3 nucleotides are TGCAGTGCTAGAGATATCGGGGGAGGGCTCTCCTACAATGAGCAGTTCTTC. Its translation: CSARDIGGGLSYNEQFF.

The V gene is TRBV5-1, the J gene TRBJ2-5; 7 bases fit TRBD1. The CDR3 covers 15 residues. V lost 4 bases to trimming and J lost 2 bases; unmatched junction nucleotides: 8. The V gene's germline CDR1 is SGHRS and CDR2 YFSETQ. This chain's CDR3 is CASSRVGTEQETQYF. CDR3 in DNA: TGCGCCAGCAGCAGAGTCGGGACAGAACAAGAGACCCAGTACTTC.

The sample holds a few counts of this clonotype. The gene calls are TRBV12-3 or TRBV12-4 and TRBJ1-1, with D unclear. V was cut by 5 bases and J by 6 bases, with 10 bases left in between. The CDR3 spans 12 residues. The CDR3 reads CASSLNFAEAFF. CDR3 bases: TGTGCCAGCAGTCTGAACTTCGCTGAAGCTTTCTTT.

This clonotype has more than one count but fewer than ten. V gene TRBV5-6 combines with J gene TRBJ1-1; D not resolved. The V and J ends lost 0 bases and 5 bases respectively, with 8 bases between them. The germline gives CDR1 SGHDT, CDR2 YYEEEE. CDR3 length equals 13 residues. The CDR3 loop reads CASSLDIRTEAFF. The CDR3 DNA follows: TGTGCCAGCAGCTTGGATATTAGAACTGAAGCTTTCTTT.

The chain is built from TRBV15 and TRBJ2-2; no clear D gene. Trimming took 8 bases from V and 5 from J, leaving 9 bases between them. The CDR3 runs 12 residues. Germline-derived CDR1 and CDR2 are LNHNV and YYDKDF (reference sequence). The CDR3 here is CATGLNTGELFF. The CDR3 DNA reads TGTGCCACCGGCCTAAATACCGGGGAGCTGTTTTTT.

Regarding this clonotype: At one boundary the junction diverges from the germline segment, which might be a read error. The V gene is TRBV20-1, the J gene TRBJ1-2; the match to TRBD1 covers 10 bases. This CDR3 is 14 amino acids long. Germline lookup yields CDR1 DFQATT and CDR2 SNEGSKA (reference sequence). The CDR3 DNA sequence: TGCAGTGCTAGAGAGTCCGGGACAGGGGCCGGCTACACTTTC. Protein: CSARESGTGAGYTF.

Ten or more counts support this clonotype. This chain uses TRBV5-5 with TRBJ2-7, with a possible D match to TRBD2 (5 bases). CDR1 SGHKS and CDR2 YYEKEE come from the germline V gene (reference sequence). This CDR3 spans 14 amino acids. Trimming shortened V by 3 bases and J by 2 bases, and 12 bases separated the two germline ends. For the CDR3, the DNA is TGTGCCAGCAGCTCCGGGGAGACCCCCTACGAGCAGTACTTC. Protein product: CASSSGETPYEQYF.

This clonotype came up a few times. This sequence joins TRBV9 and TRBJ1-4; D is uncertain. Germline values: CDR1 SGDLS, CDR2 YYNGEE. The V gene lost 2 bases and the J gene lost 1 base, with 6 bases spanning the gap. CDR3 length: 14 residues. The CDR3 DNA reads TGTGCCAGCAGCGTTGACGGAACTAATGAAAAACTGTTTTTT. It is translated as CASSVDGTNEKLFF.

This clonotype was observed at least ten times. The chain links TRBV4-3 to TRBJ2-3; 7 positions agree with TRBD2. The germline gives CDR1 LGHNA, CDR2 YSLEER. There are 16 residues in the CDR3. V shed 1 base and J 1 base; nucleotides not matched to a gene: 5. This chain's CDR3 is CASSQGTAGRTDTQYF. The CDR3 DNA follows: TGCGCCAGCAGCCAAGGCACAGCGGGGCGCACAGATACGCAGTATTTT.

This clonotype appeared many times. J is TRBJ1-5 and V is TRBV15; a possible D gene is TRBD1 (6 bases). The CDR3 is 16 amino acids. CDR1 and CDR2 from the germline V gene are LNHNV and YYDKDF (reference sequence). V was shortened by 0 bases and J by 1 base, with 10 bases between the two germline ends. CDR3 nucleotides: TGTGCCACCAGCAGAGAACGGGGGGGCAGCAATCAGCCCCAGCATTTT. This encodes CATSRERGGSNQPQHF.

This clonotype turned up a few times. V and J are TRBV21-1 and TRBJ2-7; the D segment call TRBD1 is taken from the table without a DNA check. TRBV21-1 is listed as a pseudogene. The CDR3 extends over 13 amino acids. The CDR3 reads CASSQQGGYEQYF. The CDR3 DNA is TGTGCCAGCAGCCAACAGGGTGGTTACGAGCAGTACTTC.

This sequence joins TRBV12-3 or TRBV12-4 and TRBJ1-5, with TRBD1 identical over 7 bases. Losses at the gene ends were 11 bases for V and 4 bases for J; bases not matched to a gene: 11. CDR3 length equals 14 residues. The CDR3 DNA sequence: TGTGCCTCTAGGGGTGGGACAGCGAATCAGCCCCAGCATTTT. Its protein is CASRGGTANQPQHF.

This clonotype has more than one count but fewer than ten. This sequence joins TRBV20-1 and TRBJ2-5; D may match TRBD1 or TRBD2 (5 bases each). The CDR3 is 16 residues long. From germline, CDR1 is DFQATT and CDR2 SNEGSKA (reference sequence). V lost 1 base and J lost 4, with 19 bases in between. The CDR3 spells CSARGWDRTTTETQYF. The CDR3 nucleotides are TGCAGTGCTAGAGGGTGGGACCGCACTACAACAGAGACCCAGTACTTC.

This chain uses TRBV7-2 with TRBJ1-1; D is unresolved. Trimming took 5 bases from V and 3 from J, leaving 13 bases between them. Per the germline V gene, CDR1 is SGHTA and CDR2 is FQGNSA. CDR3 size: 14 residues. CDR3 sequence (DNA): TGTGCCAGCAGCACCCGGGATACAGACACTGAAGCTTTCTTT. This sequence encodes CASSTRDTDTEAFF.

This clonotype has more than one count but fewer than ten. This chain connects TRBV9 to TRBJ2-7; 11 bases fit TRBD2. Trimming cost V 3 bases and J 5 bases; bases outside gene matches: 10. Germline CDR1 and CDR2: SGDLS and YYNGEE. The length of the CDR3 is 16 residues. The CDR3 loop is CASSDPTSGKDHEQYF. The CDR3 DNA reads as TGTGCCAGCAGCGACCCGACTAGCGGGAAAGACCACGAGCAGTACTTC.

The chain's CDR3 is CASSQGGTVYEQYF. The CDR3 DNA reads as TGTGCCAGCAGCCAAGGGGGGACAGTCTACGAGCAGTACTTC. The chain employs TRBV4-2 and TRBJ2-7; 7 nucleotides agree with TRBD1. The CDR3 covers 14 residues. V dropped 1 base and J dropped 3; count of bases not matched to a gene: 3. Germline assignment: CDR1 LGHNA and CDR2 YNFKEQ.

This clonotype was detected many times. This sequence joins TRBV7-8 and TRBJ1-2; D ambiguous. CDR3 length: 19 residues. CDR1 and CDR2 from the germline V gene are SGHVS and FQNEAQ. V shed 0 bases and J shed 4 bases, with 24 bases lying between them. CDR3 in DNA: TGTGCCAGCAGCTTAGCCCGAAAGCGACTCGACCCTCGTCTCTATGGCTACACCTTC. Protein: CASSLARKRLDPRLYGYTF.

This clonotype turned up a few times. The chain couples TRBV5-1 to TRBJ2-3; 8 bases agree with TRBD1. Germline lookup yields CDR1 SGHRS and CDR2 YFSETQ. The ends lost 3 bases at V and 5 bases at J; junction bases unmatched: 11. The CDR3 sequence is 16 residues long. CDR3 region: CASSSKLQGEGDTQYF. CDR3 bases: TGCGCCAGCAGCTCGAAACTACAGGGGGAAGGAGATACGCAGTATTTT. The whole variable domain, filled in from reference TRBV5-1 and TRBJ2-3, reads KAGVTQTPRYLIKTRGQQVTLSCSPISGHRSVSWYQQTPGQGLQFLFEYFSETQRNKGNFPGRFSGRQFSNSRSEMNVSTLELGDSALYLCASSSKLQGEGDTQYFGPGTRLTVL.